This record covers a single T cell receptor (beta chain). Its target is not known. Each CDR3 protein gets one entry after TCRdb re-called the 5' RACE reads with MiXCR. The data hold 800,000 to 900,000 distinct CDR3 sequences, with 12% observed a single time. Looked up from germline, CDR1 is LGHNA and CDR2 is YSLEER. Unmatched junction bases numbered 11, after V lost 4 bases and J lost 7 bases. This CDR3 contains 16 residues. The data originate from a study of CD8 T cells in ankylosing spondylitis. Study-level points and caveats: From matched ankylosing spondylitis synovial fluid, disease-linked clones were reportedly recovered at significantly enriched levels. A TCR beta motif of several highly homologous variants seemed to mark ankylosing spondylitis blood. Past research had described some motif variants in reactive arthritis synovial fluid and blood.

V is TRBV4-3 and J is TRBJ2-1, with 9 bases fitting TRBD2. The sequenced sample consisted of blood, either unsorted or a sorted T cell fraction (not recorded which). This clonotype originated in a male donor with ankylosing spondylitis. Written as DNA, the CDR3 is TGCGCCAGCAGCCTCACGCGAGCGGGAGGAGGTAATGAGCAGTTCTTC. Its translation: CASSLTRAGGGNEQFF.